The rows below give T cell receptor beta chains drawn from one sample of a study of cytomegalovirus exposure and HLA in healthy donors. Profiled with immunoSEQ multiplex PCR; TCRdb holds only in-frame clones, not every one. The sample has nearly 200,000 clones, over 70% seen once; the top ten hold roughly 1.3%. Sample: PBMCs. These receptors originate from a man aged 25-40 years in good health and CMV-seronegative. Each CDR3 is given with its conserved first and last residue. A D gene is named only where the DNA matches it firmly. Not every row has a clone size; where given, it reads once, few, many or a size class.

d_gene,abundance,j_gene,v_gene,CDR3nt,CDR3aa
-,-,TRBJ1-5,TRBV28,TGTGCCAGCAGTTTCGGGGGGATTAGCAATCAGCCCCAGCATTTT,CASSFGGISNQPQHF
-,few,TRBJ2-7,TRBV14,TGTGCCAGCAGGTCGATGGACAGTTCCTCTCGCGAGCAGTACTTC,CASRSMDSSSREQYF
-,-,TRBJ2-1,TRBV7-9,TGTGCCAGCAGCTTCGTACCGAGATACAATGAGCAGTTCTTC,CASSFVPRYNEQFF
TRBD2,once,TRBJ2-3,TRBV10-1,TGCGCCAGCAGTGAGGAGCGAATAGCGGGGGAAGGAACAGATACGCAGTATTTT,CASSEERIAGEGTDTQYF
TRBD1,-,TRBJ1-2,TRBV18,TGTGCCAGCTCACCACCAAACAGGGGGGGCTACACCTTC,CASSPPNRGGYTF
-,-,TRBJ2-2,TRBV7-9,TGTGCCAGCGGCAGGGGCCCCGGGGAGCTGTTTTTT,CASGRGPGELFF
-,-,TRBJ1-1,TRBV19,TGTGCCAGTAGTACGTCCCCTGCCATTATTCGACAGCCGAGCACTGAAGCTTTCTTT,CASSTSPAIIRQPSTEAFF
TRBD2,-,TRBJ2-1,TRBV6-6,TGTGCCAGCAGTTGGACTAGCGGGGGGGGCAATGAGCAGTTCTTC,CASSWTSGGGNEQFF
TRBD1,-,TRBJ2-7,TRBV19,TGTGCCAGTAGTCCCGCGACAGGGTCCTACGAGCAGTACTTC,CASSPATGSYEQYF
TRBD2,-,TRBJ2-2,TRBV10-3,TGTGCCATCAGCCGAGATATTGCGGGGGTGAACACCGGGGAGCTGTTTTTT,CAISRDIAGVNTGELFF
TRBD1,-,TRBJ2-1,TRBV6-5,TGTGCCAGCAGTTACACAGACAGGGGAGGTGAGCAGTTCTTC,CASSYTDRGGEQFF
-,-,TRBJ2-1,TRBV2,TGTGCCATCGGACAGGAGAGTTACGGGGGCCGCTCCTACAATGAGCAGTTCTTC,CAIGQESYGGRSYNEQFF
-,-,TRBJ1-4,TRBV28,TGTGCCAGCAGTTTGGAGGCTAATGAAAAACTGTTTTTT,CASSLEANEKLFF
-,-,TRBJ2-3,TRBV4-2,TGTGCCAGCAGCCAACTTACTAGTCCCGCCTTCACAGATACGCAGTATTTT,CASSQLTSPAFTDTQYF
-,-,TRBJ2-3,TRBV2,TGTGCCAGCAGGAAGGAACGGGACACAGATACGCAGTATTTT,CASRKERDTDTQYF
-,-,TRBJ2-7,TRBV28,TGTGCCGGACGAAGGGGGGGAACTTACGAGCAGTACTTC,CAGRRGGTYEQYF
TRBD1,-,TRBJ1-5,TRBV4-2,TGTGCCAGCAGCCGCTTGACAGGGATGAATCAGCCCCAGCATTTT,CASSRLTGMNQPQHF
TRBD1,-,TRBJ1-1,TRBV9,TGTGCCAGCAGCGGATCCACAGGGGGCACTGAAGCTTTCTTT,CASSGSTGGTEAFF
TRBD1,-,TRBJ2-7,TRBV28,TGTGCCAGCAGTTTGATCGGGACAGGGGATTACGAGCAGTACTTC,CASSLIGTGDYEQYF
-,-,TRBJ1-5,TRBV27,TGTGCCAGCCGATTGGGGGGGGACAATCAGCCCCAGCATTTT,CASRLGGDNQPQHF
-,-,TRBJ2-5,TRBV4-1,TGCGCCAGCAGCCGCTTTCCGGGGAGACAAGAGACCCAGTACTTC,CASSRFPGRQETQYF
TRBD2,-,TRBJ2-3,TRBV7-9,TGTTCCAGCAGCCCTCTAGCGGGGGGATCAGATACGCAGTATTTT,CSSSPLAGGSDTQYF
TRBD1,few,TRBJ1-3,TRBV5-4,TGTGCCAGCAGCGCGGGACAGAGAAACACCATATATTTT,CASSAGQRNTIYF
TRBD1,-,TRBJ1-1,TRBV30,TGTGCCTGGACGAGGACAGGGGGACCGCAAGCTTTCTTT,CAWTRTGGPQAFF
TRBD2,-,TRBJ2-1,TRBV4-1,TGCGCCAGCAGCCAAGTTCGAGCGGGAGTCTCCAATGAGCAGTTCTTC,CASSQVRAGVSNEQFF
TRBD2,-,TRBJ2-3,TRBV28,TGTGCCAGCAGTGGGGGGGTGCGTACAGATACGCAGTATTTT,CASSGGVRTDTQYF
-,-,TRBJ2-1,TRBV7-9,TGTGCCAGCAGCTTAGCGCAGGGTTGGGAGCAGTTCTTC,CASSLAQGWEQFF
-,-,TRBJ2-7,TRBV7-2,TGTGCCAGCAGCCCCCGAGCGGGCCGGTCCTACGAGCAGTACTTC,CASSPRAGRSYEQYF
TRBD2,-,TRBJ2-3,TRBV7-6,TGTGCCAGCAGCCAGACTAGCGTTGCAGATACGCAGTATTTT,CASSQTSVADTQYF
TRBD2,-,TRBJ2-1,TRBV19,TGTGCCAGTTCTCCGCCCCTAGCGGGAGTTCGGGGTGAGCAGTTCTTC,CASSPPLAGVRGEQFF
-,-,TRBJ2-7,TRBV6-5,TGTGCCAGCAGTCTTACAGGTGGGCGCTCCTACGAGCAGTACTTC,CASSLTGGRSYEQYF
-,-,TRBJ2-7,TRBV6-1,TGTGCCAGCCATTTCCCCGGGCGGGTAGCCGAGCAGTACTTC,CASHFPGRVAEQYF
TRBD2,-,TRBJ2-7,TRBV5-4,TGTGCCAGCAGCTTGTCGGGGCTAGCGGGACTCTACGAGCAGTACTTC,CASSLSGLAGLYEQYF
-,-,TRBJ1-1,TRBV4-1,TGCGCCAGCAGCGCGGGACTCCTGGGCTCCGCTGAAGCTTTCTTT,CASSAGLLGSAEAFF
-,-,TRBJ1-5,TRBV18,TGTGCCAGCTCACCAGATCGGCAGGGATACAATCAGCCCCAGCATTTT,CASSPDRQGYNQPQHF
-,-,TRBJ2-3,TRBV28,TGTGCCAGCAGTTTGGTGGGGGGGCCAGTAGATACGCAGTATTTT,CASSLVGGPVDTQYF
-,-,TRBJ2-5,TRBV10-3,TGTGCCATCAGTGAGAGGAGGACCGAAGAGACCCAGTACTTC,CAISERRTEETQYF
TRBD1,-,TRBJ2-5,TRBV5-8,TGTGCCAGCAGCTTTTCGGCAGGGGGTGACCTCGGGACCCAGTACTTC,CASSFSAGGDLGTQYF
-,-,TRBJ1-6,TRBV2,TGTGCCAGCAGTGCCGGGGTTTCACCCCTCCACTTT,CASSAGVSPLHF
-,once,TRBJ2-6,TRBV27,TGTGCCAGCAGTTCCCAGGGCTCTGGGGCCAACGTCCTGACTTTC,CASSSQGSGANVLTF
-,-,TRBJ1-1,TRBV15,TGTGCCACCAGCAGAGAGCGCGGGACGGGCGAACGGAGCACTGAAGCTTTCTTT,CATSRERGTGERSTEAFF
TRBD1,few,TRBJ1-5,TRBV2,TGTGCCAGCAGTGTGAAAACCGGGACAGGGGGCTATCAGCCCCAGCATTTT,CASSVKTGTGGYQPQHF
-,-,TRBJ2-7,TRBV30,TGTGCCTGGAGTGCGGTGCTAGCCCACGAGCAGTACTTC,CAWSAVLAHEQYF
TRBD2,-,TRBJ2-7,TRBV7-2,TGTGCCAGCAGCTTGGGGGGGACTAGAGCCTACGAGCAGTACTTC,CASSLGGTRAYEQYF
-,-,TRBJ2-3,TRBV7-8,TGTGCCAGCACCGAGGGGCGGGAGAGAGGAGGGGGGGATACGCAGTATTTT,CASTEGRERGGGDTQYF
-,-,TRBJ2-7,TRBV28,TGTGCCAGCAGTAGTGCGGGGCCCAGCCCCGAGCAGTACTTC,CASSSAGPSPEQYF